A single T cell receptor beta chain is shown here with its context. It lacks a known antigen. Base qualities are not provided; no much larger clone lies one nucleotide away. This specimen belongs to a study of CD8 T cells in Susac syndrome (dated by TCRdb to between 2018 and 2021). Background for the entire study: Among the Susac syndrome patients who were sequenced, clinically active disease was present in six and clinical remission was observed in about eight. Susac syndrome patients were therapy-naive, on corticosteroids (some also receiving IVIg), or on IVIg alone at blood withdrawal. Repertoire sequencing was used to test whether CD8+ T cell activation and differentiation in Susac syndrome was antigen driven. The paper as a whole reports these results and caveats: The study acknowledged that relatively few individuals were included in the TCR sequencing and HLA analysis. In the CD4+ T cell repertoire of Susac syndrome patients, clonal expansion was not detected.

High-throughput TCR beta sequencing profiled peripheral blood CD8+ and CD4+ T cells from healthy donors, Susac syndrome patients and multiple sclerosis patients. Susac syndrome patients met recently defined diagnostic criteria for definite or probable disease. Bulk CD8+ and CD4+ T cells were purified by magnetic negative isolation, while CD8+ TEMRA cells were enriched using FACS. Blood was drawn into EDTA tubes, processed within 24 hours, and PBMCs were isolated by density gradient centrifugation. PBMCs intended for TCR sequencing were cryopreserved in liquid nitrogen and thawed later in a water bath at 37 degrees C. The sorted or isolated CD4+, CD8+ and CD8+ TEMRA cells reached a purity of at least 90%. RNA was extracted using the RNeasy kit, and about 0.45 to 1 microgram was reverse transcribed with random hexamers. The immunoSEQ multiplex PCR assay, which covers 54 Vbeta and 13 Jbeta segments, was used to amplify TCR beta CDR3 regions. PCR amplification bias was corrected by using a synthetic template baseline for primer optimization and computational correction. Processing in the source paper ran as follows. Reads were assigned to V, D and J genes according to IMGT and analyzed in immunoSEQ Analyzer, with only productive sequences retained. Clonality was computed as one minus Shannon entropy normalized by log2 of the number of productive unique sequences. For each patient and control, public and private clones were evaluated within the 100 most prevalent clones. Susac-specific clones were defined as absent from healthy and MS cohorts, about 1,000 published viral clones and other ImmuneACCESS disease sequences. Clones were called with MiXCR by TCRdb after fastp trimmed the public reads at Q25, and only in-frame beta chains were retained. Rows with one shared CDR3 protein collapse into an entry with the most common genes and DNA. What appears here as the V and J calls and clone size reflects TCRdb's work, not the paper's. The sample profile shows 150,000 to 160,000 distinct CDR3 sequences; approximately 95% of them were found once. Of the sample, 0.15% to 0.2% falls within the top ten clones.

The specimen sequenced was CD4+ T cells from PBMCs. This receptor was taken from a human donor with Susac syndrome.

This receptor has the CDR3 CASSLTIVGEQYF. At the DNA level, the sequence is TGTGCCAGCAGCTTAACGATCGTGGGGGAGCAGTACTTC. The rearranged chain carries TRBV7-3 and TRBJ2-7, with no confidently assigned D gene. V is shortened by 0 bases, J by 7 bases, and the region joining them spans 10 bases. The cysteine opens and the phenylalanine closes a CDR3 of 13 amino acids. Only the CDR3 portion is preserved as DNA: 39 bases, with reading frame beginning at the first base. Taken from the germline V gene, the CDR1 and CDR2 loops are SGHTA and FQGTGA.